The rows below give T cell receptor beta chains drawn from one sample of a study of a mutant IDH1 vaccine in newly diagnosed glioma. These receptors' targets are unknown. Data came from immunoSEQ multiplex PCR; TCRdb stores just in-frame clones and leaves some out. The profile covers roughly 34,000 clones, with roughly 81% appearing a single time and about 12% taken by the ten largest. Sequencing used PBMCs, obtained from a glioma patient whose treatment included an IDH1 peptide vaccine. All receptors come from a man aged 50-59 years with glioma. Each CDR3 is given with its conserved first and last residue. D genes are given only for firm matches. Rows give clone size only sometimes, using once, few, many, or a class for an expanded clone.

abundance,d_gene,j_gene,v_gene,CDR3aa,CDR3nt
.,.,TRBJ1-1,TRBV10-3,CAISGGTGRDTEAFF,TGTGCCATCAGTGGGGGGACCGGCCGGGACACTGAAGCTTTCTTT
.,.,TRBJ1-1,TRBV30,CAWGPGRGEAFF,TGTGCCTGGGGCCCGGGTAGGGGCGAAGCTTTCTTT
few,.,TRBJ1-5,TRBV2,CASSVGGIRSQPQHF,TGTGCCAGCAGTGTGGGGGGAATTCGGAGCCAGCCCCAGCATTTT
.,.,TRBJ1-1,TRBV19,CASRQGPTEAFF,TGTGCCAGTAGGCAGGGGCCCACTGAAGCTTTCTTT
.,.,TRBJ2-7,TRBV4-1,CASSPGGGRTYEQYF,TGCGCCAGCAGCCCGGGGGGCGGGAGAACCTACGAGCAGTACTTC
.,.,TRBJ1-1,TRBV19,CASGVQSTFF,TGTGCCAGTGGGGTTCAAAGCACCTTCTTT
once,.,TRBJ2-1,TRBV6-6,CASSYEPNNEQFF,TGTGCCAGCAGTTACGAGCCGAACAATGAGCAGTTCTTC
few,.,TRBJ1-1,TRBV6-1,CASSAGWDTEAFF,TGTGCCAGCAGTGCGGGCTGGGACACTGAAGCTTTCTTT
.,TRBD1,TRBJ1-3,TRBV19,CASSIEASRDRGWNGNTIYF,TGTGCCAGTAGTATAGAAGCCAGCCGGGACAGGGGGTGGAATGGAAACACCATATATTTT
.,TRBD2,TRBJ2-1,TRBV5-1,CASSLATRGGNEQFF,TGCGCCAGCAGCTTGGCCACGCGGGGGGGGAATGAGCAGTTCTTC
once,TRBD2,TRBJ2-7,TRBV6-5,CASSYDSRRGIYEQYF,TGTGCCAGCAGTTACGACTCACGGCGGGGGATCTACGAGCAGTACTTC
few,TRBD2,TRBJ2-5,TRBV15,CATSAQALAGGHQETQYF,TGTGCCACCAGCGCCCAGGCACTAGCGGGGGGACACCAAGAGACCCAGTACTTC
.,TRBD1,TRBJ1-1,TRBV11-2,CASSLGRRGRATEAFF,TGTGCCAGCAGCTTAGGTCGCAGGGGGCGCGCCACTGAAGCTTTCTTT
medium-sized,.,TRBJ2-5,TRBV7-9,CASSTGGQGRTQYF,TGTGCCAGCAGCACCGGCGGGCAGGGAAGGACCCAGTACTTC
.,.,TRBJ1-5,TRBV9,CASGRRDQPQHF,TGTGCCAGCGGACGTCGCGATCAGCCCCAGCATTTT
.,.,TRBJ1-3,TRBV28,CASSFFGFSGNTIYF,TGTGCCAGCAGTTTCTTCGGATTTTCTGGAAACACCATATATTTT
.,TRBD1,TRBJ2-7,TRBV9,CASSVRQGGEQYF,TGTGCCAGCAGCGTAAGACAGGGCGGCGAGCAGTACTTC
.,TRBD1,TRBJ2-3,TRBV5-1,CASSSDDRAGTDTQYF,TGCGCCAGCAGCTCTGACGACAGGGCAGGGACAGATACGCAGTATTTT
.,TRBD1,TRBJ2-7,TRBV7-2,CASSNRDRGRLSSYEQYF,TGTGCCAGCAGCAACCGGGACAGGGGCCGCCTAAGCTCCTACGAGCAGTACTTC
.,.,TRBJ2-2,TRBV6-5,CASSYSTDNTGELFF,TGTGCCAGCAGTTACTCGACGGACAACACCGGGGAGCTGTTTTTT
.,.,TRBJ2-3,TRBV2,CASRLAGDTQYF,TGTGCCAGCAGACTAGCAGGAGATACGCAGTATTTT
.,.,TRBJ2-1,TRBV2,CASSDMGWDNRSDNEQFF,TGTGCCAGCAGTGATATGGGCTGGGATAACAGGTCGGACAATGAGCAGTTCTTC
.,.,TRBJ1-4,TRBV28,CASTAERATNEKLFF,TGTGCCAGCACTGCCGAACGAGCAACTAATGAAAAACTGTTTTTT
once,.,TRBJ2-1,TRBV4-1,CASSPGGSYNEQFF,TGCGCCAGCAGCCCCGGGGGTTCCTACAATGAGCAGTTCTTC
.,.,TRBJ2-7,TRBV7-2,CASSFDGYEQYF,TGTGCCAGCAGCTTCGACGGCTACGAGCAGTACTTC
.,TRBD1,TRBJ2-1,TRBV18,CASSLGQGPDYNEQFF,TGTGCCAGCTCACTCGGACAGGGGCCTGACTACAATGAGCAGTTCTTC
.,.,TRBJ2-5,TRBV5-4,CASARNGDNQETQYF,TGTGCCAGCGCGCGGAATGGCGACAACCAAGAGACCCAGTACTTC
.,.,TRBJ2-1,TRBV30,CAWTRGANNEQFF,TGTGCCTGGACCCGCGGGGCGAACAATGAGCAGTTCTTC
.,.,TRBJ2-1,TRBV4-1,CASSQDYGEQFF,TGCGCCAGCAGCCAAGATTACGGTGAGCAGTTCTTC
once,TRBD1,TRBJ1-5,TRBV27,CASSRDRATSNQPQHF,TGTGCCAGCAGTAGGGACAGGGCAACTAGCAATCAGCCCCAGCATTTT
.,TRBD1,TRBJ2-3,TRBV7-6,CASIPPGQGIGTDTQYF,TGTGCCAGCATCCCGCCGGGACAGGGAATCGGCACAGATACGCAGTATTTT
.,.,TRBJ2-5,TRBV5-6,CASSLGVRETQYF,TGTGCCAGCAGCTTGGGGGTCCGGGAGACCCAGTACTTC
.,.,TRBJ2-5,TRBV10-3,CAISEEGVGETQYF,TGTGCCATCAGTGAAGAGGGGGTCGGGGAGACCCAGTACTTC
.,.,TRBJ1-1,TRBV13,CASSLGGGLTNTEAFF,TGTGCCAGCAGCTTAGGGGGAGGACTGACGAACACTGAAGCTTTCTTT
once,.,TRBJ2-7,TRBV7-2,CASSLKAGAYEQYF,TGTGCCAGCAGCTTAAAGGCAGGGGCCTACGAGCAGTACTTC
few,.,TRBJ1-6,TRBV2,CASGAEHNSPLHF,TGTGCCAGCGGTGCGGAGCATAATTCACCCCTCCACTTT